In this sample, the clone carrying this TCR beta chain turned up a few times. Its antigen is unidentified. The sample originates from a study of CD8 T cells in Susac syndrome. Study findings and constraints: The number of Susac-specific public clones found was about 15 in total CD8+ repertoires and 4 to 6 in CD8+ TEMRA repertoires. As the study acknowledged, the number of individuals in its TCR sequencing and HLA analysis was relatively small.

Random hexamers were used to reverse transcribe the RNA input (about 0.5 to 1 ug). TCRdb itself ran the immunoSEQ multiplex PCR reads through MiXCR, one entry per CDR3 protein. The table records 65,000 to 85,000 distinct CDR3 sequences, approximately 93% of them present only once. High-throughput TCR beta sequencing covered peripheral CD8+ and CD4+ T cells. Recently defined diagnostic criteria for definite or probable disease were fulfilled by Susac syndrome patients. The clonotype was recovered from a human donor with Susac syndrome. The specimen sequenced was CD8+ T cells from PBMCs.

The CDR3 loop is CASSPPDGSYEQYF. Here the CDR3 DNA reads TGTGCCAGCAGTCCCCCGGACGGATCCTACGAGCAGTACTTC. V is TRBV6-2 or TRBV6-3 and J is TRBJ2-7; D call uncertain. Trimming stripped 5 bases from V and 1 base from J, with 12 bases between. CDR1 is MNHEY and CDR2 is SVGEGT in the germline V gene. This CDR3 region has 14 residues.